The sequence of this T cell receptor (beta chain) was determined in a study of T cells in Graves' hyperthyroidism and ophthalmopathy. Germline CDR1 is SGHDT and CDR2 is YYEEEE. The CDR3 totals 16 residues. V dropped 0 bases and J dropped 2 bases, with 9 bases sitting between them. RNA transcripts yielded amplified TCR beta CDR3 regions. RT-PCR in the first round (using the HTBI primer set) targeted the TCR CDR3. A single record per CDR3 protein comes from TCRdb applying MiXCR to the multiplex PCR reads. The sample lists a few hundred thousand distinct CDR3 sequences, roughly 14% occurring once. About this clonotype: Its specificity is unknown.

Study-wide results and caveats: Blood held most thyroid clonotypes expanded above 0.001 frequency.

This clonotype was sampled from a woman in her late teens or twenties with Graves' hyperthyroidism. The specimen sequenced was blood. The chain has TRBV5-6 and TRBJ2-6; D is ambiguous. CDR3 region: CASSLVGRAGANVLTF. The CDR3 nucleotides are TGTGCCAGCAGCTTGGTGGGAAGGGCTGGGGCCAACGTCCTGACTTTC.